This T cell receptor (beta chain) was observed in a study of CD8+CD57+ T cells in acquired aplastic anemia. Background on the study: The sorted CD4+ and CD8+ cells yielded an average approximately 3 ug of DNA.

This CDR3 has 14 residues. CDR1 SGHTA and CDR2 FQGTGA come from the germline V gene. Template material for TCR beta VDJ and CDR3 profiling consisted of genomic DNA. TCRdb reanalysed the reads using MiXCR and keeps one entry per CDR3 protein. The sample lists 300,000 or so distinct CDR3 sequences, roughly three fifths occurring once. Points from the study as a whole: Between patients and controls, roughly 29 CD8+ CDR3 sequences were found in common.

In the case of this clonotype: What it binds is unknown. At one boundary the junction diverges from the germline segment, which might be a read error.

The TCR was taken from a human donor with severe aplastic anemia or a healthy control (not recorded which). The rearrangement joins TRBV7-3 to TRBJ2-3; D possibly corresponds to TRBD1 (6 bases). The specimen was sorted CD4+, CD8+, or CD8+CD57+ T cells (not recorded which) from PBMCs. Here the CDR3 DNA reads TGTGTCAGCAGCCGCCAGGGGAGCACGGATACGCAGTATTTT. It codes for CVSSRQGSTDTQYF. Filled out from reference TRBV7-3 and TRBJ2-3, the complete variable domain reads GAGVSQTPSNKVTEKGKYVELRCDPISGHTALYWYRQSLGQGPEFLIYFQGTGAADDSGLPNDRFFAVRPEGSVSTLKIQRTERGDSAVYLCVSSRQGSTDTQYFGPGTRLTVL.